This entry describes one T cell receptor beta chain. Other DNA sequences in this specimen translate into the identical CDR3. Original methodology: Amplification of reference gene primers was used by the study to estimate nucleated cell counts. The data were produced by immunoSEQ multiplex PCR, yet TCRdb's version contains in-frame clones alone and is incomplete. That table supplies the V and J calls and clone size; D and trimming were determined from the DNA. The data hold a few hundred thousand clones, with approximately 86% observed a single time. The CDR3 is 12 residues long. The germline V and J ends were trimmed by 3 bases and 10 bases, with 7 bases remaining between them. In germline, CDR1 is LGHDT, CDR2 YNNKEL (reference sequence). The data originate from a study of blood T cell repertoires in COVID-19.

This clonotype was obtained from a woman between 35 and 50 years old with acute COVID-19. The sequenced sample consisted of PBMCs or T cells enriched from blood (not recorded which). The J gene is TRBJ1-6, the V gene TRBV3-1 (or the pseudogene TRBV3-2); no firm D call. The CDR3 DNA reads TGTGCCAGCAGCCAGGTAGCCTCACCCCTCCACTTT. Its protein is CASSQVASPLHF.